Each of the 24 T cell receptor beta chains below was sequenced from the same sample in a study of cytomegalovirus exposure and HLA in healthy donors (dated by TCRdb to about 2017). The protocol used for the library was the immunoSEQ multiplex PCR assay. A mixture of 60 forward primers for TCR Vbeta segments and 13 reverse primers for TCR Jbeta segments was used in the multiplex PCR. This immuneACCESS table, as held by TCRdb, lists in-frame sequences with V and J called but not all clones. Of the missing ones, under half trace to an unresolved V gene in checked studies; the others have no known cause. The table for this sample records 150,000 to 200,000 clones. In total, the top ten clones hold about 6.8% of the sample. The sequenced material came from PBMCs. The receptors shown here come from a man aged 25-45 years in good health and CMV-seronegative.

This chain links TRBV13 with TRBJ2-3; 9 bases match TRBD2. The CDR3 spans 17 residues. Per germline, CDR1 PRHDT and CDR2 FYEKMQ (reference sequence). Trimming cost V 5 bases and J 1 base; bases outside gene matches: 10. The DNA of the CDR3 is TGTGCCAGCAGCCGGGGCGGGGTAGCGGGAGGCACAGATACGCAGTATTTT. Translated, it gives CASSRGGVAGGTDTQYF. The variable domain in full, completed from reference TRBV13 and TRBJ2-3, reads AAGVIQSPRHLIKEKRETATLKCYPIPRHDTVYWYQQGPGQDPQFLISFYEKMQSDKGSIPDRFSAQQFSDYHSELNMSSLELGDSALYFCASSRGGVAGGTDTQYFGPGTRLTVL.

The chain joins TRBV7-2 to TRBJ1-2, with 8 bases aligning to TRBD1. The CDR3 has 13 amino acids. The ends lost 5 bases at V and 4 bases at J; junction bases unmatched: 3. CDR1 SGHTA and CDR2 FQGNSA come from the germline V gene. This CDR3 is CASSPGQAYGYTF. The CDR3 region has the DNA TGTGCCAGCAGCCCGGGACAGGCCTATGGCTACACCTTC.

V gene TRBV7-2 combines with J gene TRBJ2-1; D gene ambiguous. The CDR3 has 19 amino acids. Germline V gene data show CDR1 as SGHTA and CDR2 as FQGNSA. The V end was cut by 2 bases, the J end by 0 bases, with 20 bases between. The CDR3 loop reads CASSLSPPTRISSYNEQFF. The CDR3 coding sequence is TGTGCCAGCAGCTTAAGTCCCCCTACCAGGATCAGCTCCTACAATGAGCAGTTCTTC.

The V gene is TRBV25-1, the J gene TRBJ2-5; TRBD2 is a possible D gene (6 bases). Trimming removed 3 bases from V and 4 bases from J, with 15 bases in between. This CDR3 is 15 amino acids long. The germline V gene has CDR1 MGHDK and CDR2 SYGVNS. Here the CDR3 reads CASSEGLAFGETQYF. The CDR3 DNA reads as TGTGCCAGCAGTGAGGGGCTAGCGTTTGGAGAGACCCAGTACTTC.

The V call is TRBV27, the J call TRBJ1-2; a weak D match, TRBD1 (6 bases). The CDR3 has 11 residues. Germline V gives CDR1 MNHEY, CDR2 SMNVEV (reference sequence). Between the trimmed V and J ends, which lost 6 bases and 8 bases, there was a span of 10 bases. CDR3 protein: CASRKGEGYTF. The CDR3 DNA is TGTGCCAGCAGGAAGGGGGAAGGCTACACCTTC.

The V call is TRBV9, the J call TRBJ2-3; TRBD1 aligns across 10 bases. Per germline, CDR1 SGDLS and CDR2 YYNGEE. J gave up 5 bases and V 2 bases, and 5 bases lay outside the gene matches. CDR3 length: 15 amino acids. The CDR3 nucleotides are TGTGCCAGCAGCGTCGGGACAGGGGACCGAGATACGCAGTATTTT. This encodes CASSVGTGDRDTQYF. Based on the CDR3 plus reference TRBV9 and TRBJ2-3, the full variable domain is DSGVTQTPKHLITATGQRVTLRCSPRSGDLSVYWYQQSLDQGLQFLIQYYNGEERAKGNILERFSAQQFPDLHSELNLSSLELGDSALYFCASSVGTGDRDTQYFGPGTRLTVL.

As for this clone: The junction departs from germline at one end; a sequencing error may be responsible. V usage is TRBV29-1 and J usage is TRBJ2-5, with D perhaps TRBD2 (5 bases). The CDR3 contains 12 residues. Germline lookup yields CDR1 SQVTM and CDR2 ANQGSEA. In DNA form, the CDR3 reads TGCAGCGCTGAAATGACTACGGAGACCCAGTACTTC. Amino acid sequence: CSAEMTTETQYF.

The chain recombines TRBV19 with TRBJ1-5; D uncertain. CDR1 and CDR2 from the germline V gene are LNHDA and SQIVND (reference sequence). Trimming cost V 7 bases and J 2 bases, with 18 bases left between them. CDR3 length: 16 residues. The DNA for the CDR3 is TGTGCCAGTACTCGGTCTATCCGGGTGGGCAATCAGCCCCAGCATTTT. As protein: CASTRSIRVGNQPQHF.

CDR3 bases: TGTGCCAGCAGTTACTCTGACACGCGGGGGACTGAAGCTTTCTTT. It is translated as CASSYSDTRGTEAFF. The chain is built from TRBV6-5 and TRBJ1-1, with a tentative D call TRBD1 (5 bases). CDR1 is MNHEY, CDR2 SVGAGI, per germline. The CDR3 length is 15 residues. V lost 0 bases, J lost 5 bases, and 13 bases lay in between.

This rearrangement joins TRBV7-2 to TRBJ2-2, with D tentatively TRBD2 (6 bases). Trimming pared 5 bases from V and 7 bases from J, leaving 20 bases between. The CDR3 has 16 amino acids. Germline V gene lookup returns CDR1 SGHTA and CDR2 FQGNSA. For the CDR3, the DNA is TGTGCCAGCAGCCCCGAGGAGGGCGCGCTGGTCGGGGAGCTGTTTTTT. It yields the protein CASSPEEGALVGELFF.

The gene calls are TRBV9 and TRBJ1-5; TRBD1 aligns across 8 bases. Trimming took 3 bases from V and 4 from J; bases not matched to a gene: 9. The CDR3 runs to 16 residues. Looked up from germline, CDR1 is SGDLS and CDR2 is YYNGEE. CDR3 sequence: CASSDGRTGINQPQHF. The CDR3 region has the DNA TGTGCCAGCAGCGACGGCCGGACAGGGATTAATCAGCCCCAGCATTTT.

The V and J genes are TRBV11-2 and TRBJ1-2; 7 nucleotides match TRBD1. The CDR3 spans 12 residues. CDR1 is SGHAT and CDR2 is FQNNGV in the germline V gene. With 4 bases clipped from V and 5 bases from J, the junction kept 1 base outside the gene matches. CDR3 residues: CASSSQGYGYTF. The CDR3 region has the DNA TGTGCCAGCAGCTCACAGGGGTATGGCTACACCTTC.

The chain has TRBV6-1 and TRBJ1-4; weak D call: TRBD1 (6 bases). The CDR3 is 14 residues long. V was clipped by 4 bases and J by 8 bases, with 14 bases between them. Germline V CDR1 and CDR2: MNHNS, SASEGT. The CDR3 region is CASSGAGAGEKLFF. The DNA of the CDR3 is TGTGCCAGCAGTGGCGCAGGGGCAGGGGAAAAACTGTTTTTT.

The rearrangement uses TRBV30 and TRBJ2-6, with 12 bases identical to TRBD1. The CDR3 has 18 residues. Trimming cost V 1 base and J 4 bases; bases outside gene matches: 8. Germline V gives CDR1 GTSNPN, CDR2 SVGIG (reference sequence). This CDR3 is CAWSAPGQGAKGANVLTF. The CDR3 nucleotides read TGTGCCTGGAGTGCCCCGGGACAGGGGGCGAAGGGGGCCAACGTCCTGACTTTC.

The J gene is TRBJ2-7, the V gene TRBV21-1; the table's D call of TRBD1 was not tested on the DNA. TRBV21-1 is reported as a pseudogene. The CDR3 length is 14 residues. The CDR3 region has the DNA TGTGCCAGCAGCAAAGGAGGACAAACCTACGAGCAGTACTTC. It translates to CASSKGGQTYEQYF.

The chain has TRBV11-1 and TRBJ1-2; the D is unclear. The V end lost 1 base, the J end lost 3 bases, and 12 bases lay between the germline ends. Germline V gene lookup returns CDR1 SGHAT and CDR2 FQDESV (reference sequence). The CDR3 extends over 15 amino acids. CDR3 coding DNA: TGTGCCAGCAGCTTAGGGAGGGATCGGTACTATGGCTACACCTTC. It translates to CASSLGRDRYYGYTF.

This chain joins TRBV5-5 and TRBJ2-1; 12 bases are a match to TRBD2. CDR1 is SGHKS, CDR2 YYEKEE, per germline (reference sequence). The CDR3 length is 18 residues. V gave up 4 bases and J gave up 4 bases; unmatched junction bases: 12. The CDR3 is CASSPRELAGGLYNEQFF. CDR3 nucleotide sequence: TGTGCCAGCAGCCCCCGGGAACTAGCGGGAGGACTGTACAATGAGCAGTTCTTC.

The CDR3: CSARTGGQQFF. CDR3 DNA: TGCAGTGCAAGAACAGGGGGACAGCAGTTCTTC. The chain carries TRBV20-1 and TRBJ2-1; 8 bases line up with TRBD1. The germline CDR1 and CDR2 sequences are DFQATT and SNEGSKA (reference sequence). The CDR3 spans 11 residues. J lost 11 bases, V lost 6 bases, and 6 bases had no gene match.

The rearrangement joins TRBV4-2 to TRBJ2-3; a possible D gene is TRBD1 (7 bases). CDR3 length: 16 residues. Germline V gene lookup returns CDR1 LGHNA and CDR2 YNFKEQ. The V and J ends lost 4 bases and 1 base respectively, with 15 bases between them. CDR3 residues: CASSPRQGGGTDTQYF. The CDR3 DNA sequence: TGTGCCAGCAGCCCCCGACAGGGAGGCGGCACAGATACGCAGTATTTT.

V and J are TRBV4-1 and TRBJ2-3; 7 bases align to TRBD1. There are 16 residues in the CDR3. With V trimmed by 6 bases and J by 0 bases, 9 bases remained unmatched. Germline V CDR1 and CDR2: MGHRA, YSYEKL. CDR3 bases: TGCGCCAGCAGTCACTCGACAGGGCCTAGCACAGATACGCAGTATTTT. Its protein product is CASSHSTGPSTDTQYF.

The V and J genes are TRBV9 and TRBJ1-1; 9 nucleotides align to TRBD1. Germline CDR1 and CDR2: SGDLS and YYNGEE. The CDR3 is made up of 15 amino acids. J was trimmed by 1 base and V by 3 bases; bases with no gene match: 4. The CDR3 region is CASSDWTGENTEAFF. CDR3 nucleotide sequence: TGTGCCAGCAGCGATTGGACAGGGGAGAACACTGAAGCTTTCTTT.

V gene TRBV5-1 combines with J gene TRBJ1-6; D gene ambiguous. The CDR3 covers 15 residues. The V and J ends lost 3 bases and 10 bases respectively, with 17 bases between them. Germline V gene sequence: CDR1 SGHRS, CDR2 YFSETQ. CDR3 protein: CASSSLQPWESPLHF. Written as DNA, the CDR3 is TGCGCCAGCAGCTCTCTACAGCCGTGGGAGTCACCCCTCCACTTT.

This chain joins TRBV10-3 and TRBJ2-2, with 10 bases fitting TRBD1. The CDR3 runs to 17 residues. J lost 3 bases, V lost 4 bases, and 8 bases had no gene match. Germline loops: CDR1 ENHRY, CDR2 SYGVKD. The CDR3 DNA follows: TGTGCCATCAGTGGGGGGGACAGGGGTTCGGACACCGGGGAGCTGTTTTTT. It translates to CAISGGDRGSDTGELFF.

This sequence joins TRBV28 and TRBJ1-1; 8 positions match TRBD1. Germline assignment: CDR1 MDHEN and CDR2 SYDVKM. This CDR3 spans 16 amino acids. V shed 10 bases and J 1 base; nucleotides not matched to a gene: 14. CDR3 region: CATLTGDRWENTEAFF. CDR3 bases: TGTGCCACTCTAACGGGGGACAGGTGGGAGAACACTGAAGCTTTCTTT.